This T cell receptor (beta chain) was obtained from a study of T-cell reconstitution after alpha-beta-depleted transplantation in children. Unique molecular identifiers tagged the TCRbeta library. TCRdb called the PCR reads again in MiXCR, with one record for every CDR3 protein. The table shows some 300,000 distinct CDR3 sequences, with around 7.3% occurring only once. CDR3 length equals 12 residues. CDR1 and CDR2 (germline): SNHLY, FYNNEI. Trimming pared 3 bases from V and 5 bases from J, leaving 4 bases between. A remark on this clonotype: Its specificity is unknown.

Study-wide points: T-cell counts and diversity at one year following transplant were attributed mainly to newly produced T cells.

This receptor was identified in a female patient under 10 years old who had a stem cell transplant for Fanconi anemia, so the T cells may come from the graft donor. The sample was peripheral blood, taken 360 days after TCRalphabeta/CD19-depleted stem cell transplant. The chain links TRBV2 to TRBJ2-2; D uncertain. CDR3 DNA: TGTGCCAGCAGTGAGAGAACCGGGGAGCTGTTTTTT. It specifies CASSERTGELFF.